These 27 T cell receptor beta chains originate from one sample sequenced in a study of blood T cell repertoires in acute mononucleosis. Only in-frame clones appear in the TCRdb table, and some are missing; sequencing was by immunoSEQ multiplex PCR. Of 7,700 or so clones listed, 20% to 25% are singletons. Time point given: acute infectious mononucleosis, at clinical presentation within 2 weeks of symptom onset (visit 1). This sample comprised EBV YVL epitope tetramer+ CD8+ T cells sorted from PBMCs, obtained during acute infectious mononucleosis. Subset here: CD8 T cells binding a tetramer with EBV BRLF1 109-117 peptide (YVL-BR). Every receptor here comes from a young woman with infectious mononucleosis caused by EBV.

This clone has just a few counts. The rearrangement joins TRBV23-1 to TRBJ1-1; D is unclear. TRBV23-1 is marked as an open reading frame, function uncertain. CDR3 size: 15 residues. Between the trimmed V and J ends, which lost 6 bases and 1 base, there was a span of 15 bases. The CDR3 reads CASSQGPTPNTEAFF. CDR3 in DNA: TGCGCCAGCAGCCAAGGTCCCACGCCGAACACTGAAGCTTTCTTT.

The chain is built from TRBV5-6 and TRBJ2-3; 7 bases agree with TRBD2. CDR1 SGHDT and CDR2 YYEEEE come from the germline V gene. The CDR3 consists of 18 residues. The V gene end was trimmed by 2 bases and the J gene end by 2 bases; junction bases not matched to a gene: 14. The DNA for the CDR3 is TGTGCCAGCAGCTTAGTCATCGCGGGAGCAGGGCACACAGATACGCAGTATTTT. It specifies CASSLVIAGAGHTDTQYF.

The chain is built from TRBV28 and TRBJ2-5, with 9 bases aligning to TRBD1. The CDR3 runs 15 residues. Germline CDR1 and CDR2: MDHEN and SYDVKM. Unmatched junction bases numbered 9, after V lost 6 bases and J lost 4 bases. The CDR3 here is CASRQLTGGAETQYF. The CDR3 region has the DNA TGTGCCAGCAGGCAGCTTACAGGGGGCGCAGAGACCCAGTACTTC.

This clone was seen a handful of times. The CDR3 sequence is CASSPLGLGDTQYF. CDR3 coding DNA: TGTGCCAGCAGCCCGCTGGGGCTAGGAGATACGCAGTATTTT. The genes are TRBV11-3 and TRBJ2-3; D perhaps matches TRBD1 (5 bases). CDR1 and CDR2 (germline): SGHNT, YENEEA. Trimming removed 5 bases from V and 5 bases from J, with 14 bases in between. This CDR3 spans 14 amino acids.

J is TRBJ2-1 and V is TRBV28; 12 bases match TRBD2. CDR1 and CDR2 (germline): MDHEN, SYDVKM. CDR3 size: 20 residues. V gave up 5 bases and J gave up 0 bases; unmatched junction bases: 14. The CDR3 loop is CASSPFARLAGAGSYNEQFF. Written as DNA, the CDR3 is TGTGCCAGCAGTCCTTTTGCGAGACTAGCGGGAGCGGGCTCCTACAATGAGCAGTTCTTC.

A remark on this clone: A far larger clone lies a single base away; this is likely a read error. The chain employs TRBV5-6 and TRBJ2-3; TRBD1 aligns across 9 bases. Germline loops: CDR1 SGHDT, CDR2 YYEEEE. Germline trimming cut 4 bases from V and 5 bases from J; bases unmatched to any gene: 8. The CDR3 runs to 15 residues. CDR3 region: CASSGTGLEGDTQYF. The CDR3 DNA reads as TGTGCCAGCAGCGGGACAGGGCTCGAAGGAGATACGCAGTATTTT. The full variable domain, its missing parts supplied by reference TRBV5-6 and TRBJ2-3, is DAGVTQSPTHLIKTRGQQVTLRCSPKSGHDTVSWYQQALGQGPQFIFQYYEEEERQRGNFPDRFSGHQFPNYSSELNVNALLLGDSALYLCASSGTGLEGDTQYFGPGTRLTVL.

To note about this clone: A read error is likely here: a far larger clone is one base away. The CDR3 nucleotides read TGCAGCGTTGGGCAGGCCCTTTACATTGAGCAGTTCTTC. Amino acids: CSVGQALYIEQFF. The chain carries TRBV29-1 and TRBJ2-1; no clear D gene. Germline CDR1 is SQVTM and CDR2 is ANQGSEA. The CDR3 totals 13 residues.

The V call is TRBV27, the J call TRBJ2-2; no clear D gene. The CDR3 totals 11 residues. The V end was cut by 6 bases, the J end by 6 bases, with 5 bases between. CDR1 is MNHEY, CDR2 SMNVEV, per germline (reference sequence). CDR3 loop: CASSLAGELFF. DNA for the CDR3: TGTGCCAGCAGCCTCGCCGGGGAGCTGTTTTTT.

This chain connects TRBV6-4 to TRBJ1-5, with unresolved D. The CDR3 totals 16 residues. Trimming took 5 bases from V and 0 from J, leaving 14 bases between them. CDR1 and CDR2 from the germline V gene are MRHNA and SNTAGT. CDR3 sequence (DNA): TGTGCCAGCAGTTACCCAACAGCCGTTAGCAATCAGCCCCAGCATTTT. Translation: CASSYPTAVSNQPQHF.

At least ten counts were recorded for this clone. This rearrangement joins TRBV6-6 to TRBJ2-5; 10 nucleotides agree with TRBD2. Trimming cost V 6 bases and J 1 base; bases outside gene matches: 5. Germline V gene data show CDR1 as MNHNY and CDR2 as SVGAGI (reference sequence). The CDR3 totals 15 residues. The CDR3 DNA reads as TGTGCCAGCAGCTTACTAGCGGGGAGCCAAGAGACCCAGTACTTC. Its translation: CASSLLAGSQETQYF.

As DNA, the CDR3 is TGTGCCAGCAGCCCCCCGGGACAGGGGATCTCCTACGAGCAGTACTTC. This codes for CASSPPGQGISYEQYF. The chain uses TRBV25-1 and TRBJ2-7; 10 bases map to TRBD1. There are 16 residues in the CDR3. The V and J ends lost 6 bases and 0 bases, in that order; junction bases with no gene match: 8. The germline V gene encodes CDR1 MGHDK and CDR2 SYGVNS.

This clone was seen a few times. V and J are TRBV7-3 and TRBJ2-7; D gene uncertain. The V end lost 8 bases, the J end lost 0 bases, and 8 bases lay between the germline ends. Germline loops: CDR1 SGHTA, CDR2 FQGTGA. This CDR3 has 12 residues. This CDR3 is CASCALSYEQYF. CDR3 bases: TGTGCCAGCTGCGCGCTCTCCTACGAGCAGTACTTC.

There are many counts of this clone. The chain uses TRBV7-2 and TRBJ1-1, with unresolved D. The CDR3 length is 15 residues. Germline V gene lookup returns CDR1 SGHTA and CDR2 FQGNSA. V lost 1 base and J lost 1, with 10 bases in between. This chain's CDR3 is CASSLVVGKNTEAFF. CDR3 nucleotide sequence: TGTGCCAGCAGCTTAGTTGTAGGAAAGAACACTGAAGCTTTCTTT.

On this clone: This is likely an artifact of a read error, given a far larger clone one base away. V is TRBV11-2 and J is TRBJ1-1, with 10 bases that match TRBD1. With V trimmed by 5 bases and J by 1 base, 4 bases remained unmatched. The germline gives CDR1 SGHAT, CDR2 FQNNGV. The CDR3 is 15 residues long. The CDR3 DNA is TGTGCCAGCAGCCACGGACAGGGGGAGAACACTGAAGCTTTCTTT. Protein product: CASSHGQGENTEAFF.

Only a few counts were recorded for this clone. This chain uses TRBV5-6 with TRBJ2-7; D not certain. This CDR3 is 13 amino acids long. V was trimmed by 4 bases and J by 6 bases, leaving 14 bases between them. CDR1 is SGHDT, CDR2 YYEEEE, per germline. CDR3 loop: CASSTYRELEQYF. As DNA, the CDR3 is TGTGCCAGCAGCACTTACAGAGAACTCGAGCAGTACTTC.

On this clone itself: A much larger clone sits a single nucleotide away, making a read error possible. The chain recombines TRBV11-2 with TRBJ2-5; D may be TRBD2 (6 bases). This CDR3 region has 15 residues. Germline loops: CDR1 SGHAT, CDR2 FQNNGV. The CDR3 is CACMRELAGQETLYF. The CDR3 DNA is TGTGCCTGCATGAGGGAGTTGGCGGGGCAAGAGACCCTGTACTTC.

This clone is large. For the CDR3, the DNA is TGTGCCAGCAGCTTAATGAGGAGCTCCTACAATGAGCAGTTCTTC. This encodes CASSLMRSSYNEQFF. The rearrangement links TRBV7-3 to TRBJ2-1; D unresolved. Germline V gives CDR1 SGHTA, CDR2 FQGTGA. The V end lost 1 base, the J end lost 0 bases, and 7 bases lay between the germline ends. This CDR3 is built from 15 residues. Using reference TRBV7-3 and TRBJ2-1 for the parts outside the CDR3, the full variable domain is GAGVSQTPSNKVTEKGKYVELRCDPISGHTALYWYRQSLGQGPEFLIYFQGTGAADDSGLPNDRFFAVRPEGSVSTLKIQRTERGDSAVYLCASSLMRSSYNEQFFGPGTRLTVL.

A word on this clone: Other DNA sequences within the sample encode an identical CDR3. CDR3 DNA: TGTGCCAGTTCTCTTAATTCACCCCTCCACTTT. Residues: CASSLNSPLHF. The V call is TRBV27, the J call TRBJ1-6; D ambiguous. In germline, CDR1 is MNHEY, CDR2 SMNVEV (reference sequence). This CDR3 contains 11 residues. V was trimmed by 9 bases and J by 6 bases, leaving 6 bases between them.

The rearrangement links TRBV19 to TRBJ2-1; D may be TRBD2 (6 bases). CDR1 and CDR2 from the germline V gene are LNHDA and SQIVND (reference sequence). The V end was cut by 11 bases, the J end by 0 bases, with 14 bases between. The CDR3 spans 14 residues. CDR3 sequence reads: CAWSLAPSYNEQFF. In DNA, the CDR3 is TGTGCCTGGAGTCTAGCGCCCTCCTACAATGAGCAGTTCTTC.

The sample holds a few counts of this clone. CDR3 amino acids: CASSSLATDTQYF. CDR3 DNA sequence: TGTGCCAGCAGCTCTCTAGCCACAGATACGCAGTATTTT. The rearrangement links TRBV7-4 to TRBJ2-3; D is possibly TRBD2 (5 bases). The germline CDR1 and CDR2 sequences are SGHVT and SQSDAQ. This CDR3 contains 13 residues. With 4 bases removed from V and 2 bases from J, the gap between germline ends came to 7 bases.

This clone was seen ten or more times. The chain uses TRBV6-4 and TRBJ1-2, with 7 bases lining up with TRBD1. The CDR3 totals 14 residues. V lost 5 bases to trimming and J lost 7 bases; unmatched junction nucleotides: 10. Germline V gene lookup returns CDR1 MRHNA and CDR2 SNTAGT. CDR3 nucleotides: TGTGCCAGCAGTTACCAACAGGGGAGTGGTGGCTACACCTTC. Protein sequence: CASSYQQGSGGYTF.

The chain's CDR3 is CASSSLDSDSGANVLTF. CDR3 bases: TGTGCCAGCAGTTCGCTGGACAGCGACTCTGGGGCCAACGTCCTGACTTTC. V gene TRBV13 combines with J gene TRBJ2-6; possibly TRBD1 for D (6 bases). Germline assignment: CDR1 PRHDT and CDR2 FYEKMQ (reference sequence). The CDR3 runs to 17 residues. Trimming stripped 6 bases from V and 0 bases from J, with 15 bases between.

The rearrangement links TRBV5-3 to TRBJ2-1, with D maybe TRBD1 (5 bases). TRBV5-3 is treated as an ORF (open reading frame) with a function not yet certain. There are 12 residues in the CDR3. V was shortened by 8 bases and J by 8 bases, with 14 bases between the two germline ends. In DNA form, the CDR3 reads TGTGCCAGCATTCTGATAGGGGATGAGCAGTTCTTC. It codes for CASILIGDEQFF.

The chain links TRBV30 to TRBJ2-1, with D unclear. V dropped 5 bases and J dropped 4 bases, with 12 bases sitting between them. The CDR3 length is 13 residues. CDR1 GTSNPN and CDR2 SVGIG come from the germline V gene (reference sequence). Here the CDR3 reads CAWDNDGYNEQFF. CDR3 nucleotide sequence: TGTGCCTGGGACAACGACGGGTACAATGAGCAGTTCTTC.

The CDR3 coding sequence is TGTGCCAGCAGCTTACCGGGACTAGGGCCTACGCAGTATTTT. Protein product: CASSLPGLGPTQYF. The V gene is TRBV5-4, the J gene TRBJ2-3; the match to TRBD2 covers 8 bases. After removal of 2 bases from V and 8 bases from J, the junction contained 7 bases not matched to a gene. The V gene's germline CDR1 is SGHNT and CDR2 YYREEE (reference sequence). The CDR3 covers 14 residues.

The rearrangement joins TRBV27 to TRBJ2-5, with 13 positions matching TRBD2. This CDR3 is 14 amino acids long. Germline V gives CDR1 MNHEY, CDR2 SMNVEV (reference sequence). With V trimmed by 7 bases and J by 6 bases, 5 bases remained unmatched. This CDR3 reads CASTLAGGLKTQYF. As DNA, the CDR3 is TGTGCCAGCACACTAGCGGGAGGGTTGAAGACCCAGTACTTC.

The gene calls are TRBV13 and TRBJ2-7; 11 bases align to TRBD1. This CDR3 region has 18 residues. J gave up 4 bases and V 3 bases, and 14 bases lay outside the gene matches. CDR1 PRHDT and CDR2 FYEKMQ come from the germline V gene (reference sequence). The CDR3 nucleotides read TGTGCCAGCAGCTTGGCGCGGACAGGGGGCGAAGTTGGGTACGAGCAGTACTTC. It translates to CASSLARTGGEVGYEQYF.